Below, one T cell receptor beta chain is given with its context. The source of the sample is a study of control samples from healthy donors and cancer patients. Sequencing was performed with immunoSEQ multiplex PCR; in TCRdb, only in-frame clones are kept and a portion is missing. The top ten clones hold approximately 1.4% of a sample with approximately 160,000 clones, approximately 94% of them seen once. The CDR3 runs to 17 residues. Losses at the gene ends were 3 bases for V and 4 bases for J; bases not matched to a gene: 10. Germline values: CDR1 MGHRA, CDR2 YSYEKL. This TCR was sampled from a woman aged 18-29 years in good health. Source material: blood. The chain joins TRBV4-1 to TRBJ1-3; 9 nucleotides agree with TRBD1. The CDR3 reads CASSHLGQGVVGNTIYF. The CDR3 DNA sequence: TGCGCCAGCAGCCACTTGGGACAGGGAGTAGTCGGAAACACCATATATTTT.